A single sample gave rise to the 10 T cell receptor beta chains below, sequenced in a study of blood T cell repertoires in COVID-19. Clones were sequenced by immunoSEQ multiplex PCR, and TCRdb holds only the in-frame ones, with some missing. The data hold 300,000 to 400,000 clones, with 65% to 90% observed a single time. The sequencing sample was made of PBMCs or T cells enriched from blood (not recorded which). The receptor set was obtained from a woman in her forties with acute COVID-19.

A single count supports this clone. V is TRBV7-2 and J is TRBJ1-6, with D perhaps matching TRBD1 (5 bases). The CDR3 length is 18 residues. CDR1 is SGHTA, CDR2 FQGNSA, per germline. Trimming took 5 bases from V and 6 from J, leaving 23 bases between them. CDR3 in amino acids: CASSRRGGRSQVNSPLHF. CDR3 bases: TGTGCCAGCAGCCGTAGGGGAGGCAGGTCCCAGGTTAATTCACCCCTCCACTTT.

J is TRBJ1-2 and V is TRBV10-3, with a tentative D call TRBD1 (6 bases). Deletions cut 3 bases from V and 2 bases from J, with 13 bases between. Per the germline V gene, CDR1 is ENHRY and CDR2 is SYGVKD. CDR3 length: 15 amino acids. CDR3 nucleotides: TGTGCCATCAGTGATTCCAGGGGCGTAAACTATGGCTACACCTTC. Translation: CAISDSRGVNYGYTF.

The chain uses TRBV7-9 and TRBJ1-2; 9 bases are shared with TRBD1. CDR1 and CDR2 (germline): SEHNR, FQNEAQ (reference sequence). The CDR3 covers 13 residues. V trimming: 3 bases; J trimming: 9 bases; junction bases outside the gene matches: 5. The CDR3 nucleotides are TGTGCCAGCAGCTTGTCACAGGGGGCCAGCTACACCTTC. Amino acids: CASSLSQGASYTF.

The CDR3 DNA reads TGTGCCAGCAGCTTAGTAGGGGGGGTCCTTAACACCGGGGAGCTGTTTTTT. Residues: CASSLVGGVLNTGELFF. The chain uses TRBV7-2 and TRBJ2-2; D perhaps matches TRBD2 (7 bases). With 1 base removed from V and 2 bases from J, the gap between germline ends came to 14 bases. The CDR3 covers 17 residues. The germline V gene encodes CDR1 SGHTA and CDR2 FQGNSA.

The chain recombines TRBV6-5 with TRBJ1-2; TRBD1 matches 7 bases. V lost 6 bases to trimming and J lost 4 bases; unmatched junction nucleotides: 8. CDR1 and CDR2 (germline): MNHEY, SVGAGI. This CDR3 comprises 14 residues. The CDR3 nucleotides read TGTGCCAGCAGCACTACACAGGGGCGCTATGGCTACACCTTC. This encodes CASSTTQGRYGYTF.

V is TRBV5-6 and J is TRBJ1-5, with D possibly TRBD1 on 5 matching bases. V was shortened by 3 bases and J by 6 bases, with 13 bases between the two germline ends. CDR3 length: 14 amino acids. Germline-derived CDR1 and CDR2 are SGHDT and YYEEEE. The CDR3 spells CASSSIRGTQPQHF. The CDR3, as DNA: TGTGCCAGCAGCTCGATTCGCGGGACTCAGCCCCAGCATTTT.

Notes on this clone: The junction departs from germline at one end; a sequencing error may be responsible. The chain has TRBV28 and TRBJ1-2; D is possibly TRBD1 (5 bases). This CDR3 has 12 residues. Germline V gene lookup returns CDR1 MDHEN and CDR2 SYDVKM. For the CDR3, the DNA is TGTGCCAGCAGTTTCGGCGTGGACACCGCTAAGTTC. As protein: CASSFGVDTAKF.

The rearrangement joins TRBV3-1 (or the pseudogene TRBV3-2) to TRBJ1-3; D not resolved. CDR1 LGHDT and CDR2 YNNKEL come from the germline V gene (reference sequence). Trimming took 1 base from V and 0 from J, leaving 7 bases between them. CDR3 length equals 15 residues. The CDR3 loop is CASSQVSSSGNTIYF. Here the CDR3 DNA reads TGTGCCAGCAGCCAAGTTAGCAGCTCTGGAAACACCATATATTTT.

V usage is TRBV5-1 and J usage is TRBJ1-2, with TRBD1 identical over 8 bases. Trimming at V came to 4 bases and at J to 4 bases, leaving 9 bases not matched to a gene. The CDR3 is 15 amino acids. The germline V gene has CDR1 SGHRS and CDR2 YFSETQ. For the CDR3, the DNA is TGCGCCAGCAGCGTGCAGGGGGCAGAAGGCTATGGCTACACCTTC. Amino acids: CASSVQGAEGYGYTF.

This sequence joins TRBV18 and TRBJ1-1, with 7 positions matching TRBD1. Germline V gives CDR1 KGHSH, CDR2 LQKENI. The CDR3 is 16 residues long. V was clipped by 8 bases and J by 4 bases; unmatched bases: 16. The CDR3 loop reads CASTRDSIYPGTEAFF. As DNA, the CDR3 is TGTGCCAGCACCCGGGACAGTATTTACCCAGGCACTGAAGCTTTCTTT.